Presented here are 29 T cell receptor beta chains from one specimen sequenced in a study of T cells after yellow fever vaccination. MiXCR, run by TCRdb on the 5' RACE reads, gives a single entry per CDR3 protein. This table has approximately 130,000 distinct CDR3 sequences, around 15% appearing once. Source: CD8+ T cells sorted from PBMCs, taken 5 days after the yellow fever booster vaccination. Every receptor here comes from a man aged 18-30 years who received the YFV17D yellow fever vaccine.

This sequence joins TRBV3-1 and TRBJ2-1, with D unresolved. The CDR3 is made up of 13 amino acids. Germline assignment: CDR1 LGHDT and CDR2 YNNKEL (reference sequence). The V gene lost 8 bases and the J gene lost 12 bases, with 20 bases spanning the gap. CDR3 DNA sequence: TGTGCCAGCGAAGTAGGAGCTGGGGTAGGGCAGTTCTTC. This encodes CASEVGAGVGQFF.

The chain recombines TRBV6-1 with TRBJ1-4; no definite D call. V gave up 10 bases and J gave up 5 bases, with 14 bases separating them. The CDR3 has 13 amino acids. Germline values: CDR1 MNHNS, CDR2 SASEGT. The CDR3 protein is CATGSGSNEKLFF. CDR3 sequence (DNA): TGTGCCACGGGGTCGGGATCCAATGAAAAACTGTTTTTT.

This chain links TRBV6-5 with TRBJ2-7, with 7 bases aligning to TRBD1. Germline-derived CDR1 and CDR2 are MNHEY and SVGAGI. This CDR3 has 18 amino acids. V shed 1 base and J 2 bases; nucleotides not matched to a gene: 14. DNA of the CDR3: TGTGCCAGCAGTTACTTGGATTTCGAGGGGGCTAAGCCCTACGAGCAGTACGTC. The encoded protein is CASSYLDFEGAKPYEQYV.

This clonotype has a handful of counts. V is TRBV5-1 and J is TRBJ1-1; weak D call: TRBD1 (6 bases). This CDR3 region has 15 residues. The V gene's germline CDR1 is SGHRS and CDR2 YFSETQ. Trimming stripped 4 bases from V and 0 bases from J, with 13 bases between. This CDR3 is CASSGGQSMNTEAFF. The CDR3 nucleotides are TGCGCCAGCAGCGGAGGACAGAGCATGAACACTGAAGCTTTCTTT.

V is TRBV29-1 and J is TRBJ1-2; 7 nucleotides align to TRBD1. CDR3 length: 14 residues. With 4 bases clipped from V and 2 bases from J, the junction kept 7 bases outside the gene matches. Germline values: CDR1 SQVTM, CDR2 ANQGSEA. Here the CDR3 DNA reads TGCAGCGTTGGGAACAGGGGTGCCAACTATGGCTACACCTTC. Its protein is CSVGNRGANYGYTF. Looking up the rest from reference TRBV29-1 and TRBJ1-2 gives the full variable domain: SAVISQKPSRDICQRGTSLTIQCQVDSQVTMMFWYRQQPGQSLTLIATANQGSEATYESGFVIDKFPISRPNLTFSTLTVSNMSPEDSSIYLCSVGNRGANYGYTFGSGTRLTVV.

The chain couples TRBV4-3 to TRBJ1-2; no clear D gene. V lost 1 base, J lost 0 bases, and 15 bases lay in between. Germline lookup yields CDR1 LGHNA and CDR2 YSLEER. The CDR3 spans 17 residues. The CDR3 DNA sequence: TGCGCCAGCAGCCAAGCTCTGACGGACGCCTCTAACTATGGCTACACCTTC. Its protein product is CASSQALTDASNYGYTF.

The J gene is TRBJ1-1, the V gene TRBV5-6; TRBD1 is a possible D gene (5 bases). The CDR3 sequence is 15 residues long. V gave up 5 bases and J gave up 1 base, with 15 bases separating them. Germline V gene sequence: CDR1 SGHDT, CDR2 YYEEEE. The CDR3 sequence is CASRSPAGENTEAFF. The CDR3 nucleotides read TGTGCCAGCAGATCCCCGGCGGGGGAGAACACTGAAGCTTTCTTT.

The rearrangement joins TRBV5-6 to TRBJ2-7, with TRBD2 as a possible D gene (5 bases). CDR3 size: 15 residues. Germline CDR1 and CDR2: SGHDT and YYEEEE. Trimming stripped 0 bases from V and 2 bases from J, with 12 bases between. This chain's CDR3 is CASSLDPGNAYEQYF. The CDR3 DNA reads TGTGCCAGCAGCTTGGATCCCGGGAACGCCTACGAGCAGTACTTC.

This clonotype was counted a few times. CDR3 loop: CASSKRDRYSKYF. CDR3 nucleotide sequence: TGTGCCAGCAGTAAAAGAGACAGATATTCAAAGTACTTC. The chain couples TRBV6-7 to TRBJ2-4; D might be TRBD1 (5 bases). TRBV6-7 belongs to the ORF category, with a function that is uncertain. There are 13 residues in the CDR3. V was cut by 5 bases and J by 14 bases, with 19 bases left in between.

V and J are TRBV4-1 and TRBJ1-6; 9 bases are a match to TRBD1. Germline-derived CDR1 and CDR2 are MGHRA and YSYEKL. J gave up 6 bases and V 5 bases, and 5 bases lay outside the gene matches. The CDR3 has 15 amino acids. The DNA for the CDR3 is TGCGCCAGCAGCGGTCCGGGACAGGGTAATTCACCCCTCCACTTT. Translating it yields CASSGPGQGNSPLHF.

The chain links TRBV30 to TRBJ2-2; TRBD1 is a possible D gene (6 bases). V gave up 8 bases and J gave up 5 bases, with 15 bases separating them. The CDR3 contains 13 residues. Germline V lookup: CDR1 GTSNPN, CDR2 SVGIG (reference sequence). Here the CDR3 DNA reads TGTGCCCAACAGGGAGATGGGACCGGGGAGCTGTTTTTT. Translation: CAQQGDGTGELFF. Using reference TRBV30 and TRBJ2-2 for the parts outside the CDR3, the full variable domain is SQTIHQWPATLVQPVGSPLSLECTVEGTSNPNLYWYRQAAGRGLQLLFYSVGIGQISSEVPQNLSASRPQDRQFILSSKKLLLSDSGFYLCAQQGDGTGELFFGEGSRLTVL.

This clonotype was found a few times. The gene calls are TRBV7-9 and TRBJ2-5; possibly TRBD1 for D (6 bases). Looked up from germline, CDR1 is SEHNR and CDR2 is FQNEAQ (reference sequence). V shed 1 base and J shed 3 bases, with 9 bases lying between them. The CDR3 spans 14 residues. The CDR3 nucleotides read TGTGCCAGCAGCTTAGGGACAGATGAAGAGACCCAGTACTTC. Translated: CASSLGTDEETQYF.

This clonotype was detected only a few times. This chain joins TRBV7-2 and TRBJ2-3; TRBD2 is a possible D gene (8 bases). CDR1 and CDR2 from the germline V gene are SGHTA and FQGNSA. CDR3 length: 19 amino acids. V was pared by 5 bases and J by 1 base, with 25 bases between. The CDR3 DNA sequence: TGTGCCAGCAGCACCGAGGGGGCGGGGGGCCGACTGGGCACAGATACGCAGTATTTT. The encoded protein is CASSTEGAGGRLGTDTQYF.

This clonotype was picked up a small number of times. The rearrangement joins TRBV20-1 to TRBJ1-1; D gene unclear. From germline, CDR1 is DFQATT and CDR2 SNEGSKA (reference sequence). Trimming cost V 6 bases and J 4 bases, with 9 bases left between them. The CDR3 consists of 11 residues. CDR3 residues: CSAETGTEAFF. CDR3 nucleotide sequence: TGCAGTGCGGAGACGGGCACTGAAGCTTTCTTT.

This clonotype appeared a few times. The chain uses TRBV27 and TRBJ1-1; no clear D. This CDR3 comprises 16 residues. The V and J ends lost 2 bases and 4 bases respectively, with 17 bases between them. Germline V gene lookup returns CDR1 MNHEY and CDR2 SMNVEV (reference sequence). CDR3 region: CASSLEVGYGLTEAFF. The CDR3 coding sequence is TGTGCCAGCAGTTTAGAGGTGGGGTACGGACTCACTGAAGCTTTCTTT.

V usage is TRBV4-1 and J usage is TRBJ2-3, with 7 nucleotides matching TRBD2. The CDR3 totals 16 residues. Trimming cost V 3 bases and J 6 bases; bases outside gene matches: 12. The V gene's germline CDR1 is MGHRA and CDR2 YSYEKL. The chain's CDR3 is CASSQVGLLRHDTQYF. CDR3 sequence (DNA): TGCGCCAGCAGCCAGGTGGGACTACTTCGGCACGATACGCAGTATTTT.

The chain uses TRBV29-1 and TRBJ1-2; TRBD1 matches 10 bases. This CDR3 has 13 residues. V gave up 7 bases and J gave up 8 bases; unmatched junction bases: 10. CDR1 SQVTM and CDR2 ANQGSEA come from the germline V gene. The CDR3 nucleotides read TGCAGCGCCTCCGGGACAGGGGCAGGGGGCTACACCTTC. This codes for CSASGTGAGGYTF.

The rearrangement uses TRBV20-1 and TRBJ2-3; 7 nucleotides match TRBD1. Germline-derived CDR1 and CDR2 are DFQATT and SNEGSKA (reference sequence). The CDR3 runs to 11 residues. With V trimmed by 8 bases and J by 4 bases, 3 bases remained unmatched. CDR3 residues: CSRQGADTQYF. CDR3 sequence (DNA): TGCAGTCGACAGGGCGCAGATACGCAGTATTTT.

This clonotype was counted only a few times. J is TRBJ2-5 and V is TRBV4-1; D ambiguous. This CDR3 is 14 amino acids long. Trimming stripped 0 bases from V and 5 bases from J, with 10 bases between. Germline V gives CDR1 MGHRA, CDR2 YSYEKL. CDR3 region: CASSQEVRAETQYF. As DNA, the CDR3 is TGCGCCAGCAGCCAAGAAGTTCGTGCGGAGACCCAGTACTTC.

This clonotype was observed a few times. The gene calls are TRBV4-1 and TRBJ2-2; D remains unclear. The V end was cut by 0 bases, the J end by 9 bases, with 8 bases between. This CDR3 is 13 amino acids long. In germline, CDR1 is MGHRA, CDR2 YSYEKL. CDR3 sequence: CASSQDGRRELFF. The CDR3 nucleotides read TGCGCCAGCAGCCAAGATGGGCGGCGGGAGCTGTTTTTT.

This clonotype has more than one count but fewer than ten. V gene TRBV27 combines with J gene TRBJ2-5; TRBD2 agrees at 10 bases. This CDR3 has 14 residues. Germline V gene data show CDR1 as MNHEY and CDR2 as SMNVEV (reference sequence). V trimming: 7 bases; J trimming: 5 bases; junction bases outside the gene matches: 7. The CDR3 nucleotides read TGTGCCAGCAAAGCGGGGGGGCACCGGGAGACCCAGTACTTC. This codes for CASKAGGHRETQYF.

The V gene is TRBV2, the J gene TRBJ1-2; D is undetermined. The germline gives CDR1 SNHLY, CDR2 FYNNEI. The CDR3 has 15 residues. The ends were cut back, 4 bases at V and 8 bases at J, with 20 bases in the middle. This chain's CDR3 is CASSGTGRMGFGYTF. CDR3 in DNA: TGTGCCAGCAGTGGGACCGGGCGCATGGGATTCGGCTACACCTTC.

The chain combines TRBV29-1 with TRBJ2-1, with D unclear. The V gene's germline CDR1 is SQVTM and CDR2 ANQGSEA. The CDR3 extends over 13 amino acids. V was cut by 4 bases and J by 0 bases, with 7 bases left in between. The CDR3 DNA follows: TGCAGCGTTGGCCGAAGCTCCTACAATGAGCAGTTCTTC. This sequence encodes CSVGRSSYNEQFF.

The V gene is TRBV5-1, the J gene TRBJ1-1; TRBD1 agrees at 7 bases. The junction had 7 bases not matched to a gene; V was cut back by 4 bases and J by 4 bases. This CDR3 region has 14 residues. CDR1 SGHRS and CDR2 YFSETQ come from the germline V gene. The CDR3 is CASSNGQAPTEAFF. The CDR3 DNA is TGCGCCAGCAGCAACGGACAGGCGCCCACTGAAGCTTTCTTT.

This clonotype was observed many times. The gene calls are TRBV7-9 and TRBJ2-7, with 7 nucleotides matching TRBD1. The length of the CDR3 is 13 residues. The junction had 4 bases not matched to a gene; V was cut back by 5 bases and J by 3 bases. Germline CDR1 reads SEHNR; CDR2 reads FQNEAQ (reference sequence). The CDR3 region is CASSVRQGYEQYV. The CDR3 coding sequence is TGTGCCAGCAGCGTACGACAGGGCTACGAGCAGTACGTC.

The genes are TRBV7-2 and TRBJ1-5, with 7 bases matching TRBD1. Germline V gives CDR1 SGHTA, CDR2 FQGNSA. V shed 3 bases and J 4 bases; nucleotides not matched to a gene: 3. The CDR3 length is 14 residues. The CDR3 sequence: CASSFGTENQPQHF. The CDR3 DNA follows: TGTGCCAGCAGCTTTGGGACAGAGAATCAGCCCCAGCATTTT.

This clonotype was seen a few times. The chain is built from TRBV9 and TRBJ1-5; maybe TRBD1 (5 bases). The CDR3 loop spans 15 amino acids. V gave up 0 bases and J gave up 7 bases, with 14 bases separating them. Germline V gene data show CDR1 as SGDLS and CDR2 as YYNGEE. CDR3 nucleotides: TGTGCCAGCAGCGTAGGTGGGGGTTCAGGGCAGCCCCAGCATTTT. As protein: CASSVGGGSGQPQHF. Using reference TRBV9 and TRBJ1-5 for the parts outside the CDR3, the full variable domain is DSGVTQTPKHLITATGQRVTLRCSPRSGDLSVYWYQQSLDQGLQFLIQYYNGEERAKGNILERFSAQQFPDLHSELNLSSLELGDSALYFCASSVGGGSGQPQHFGDGTRLSIL.

The chain joins TRBV12-3 or TRBV12-4 to TRBJ2-7; D may be TRBD2 (6 bases). CDR3 size: 14 residues. Trimming pared 6 bases from V and 6 bases from J, leaving 18 bases between. DNA for the CDR3: TGTGCCAGCAGCTCGACTGGCCCGGAGGGCGAGCAGTACTTC. Its protein product is CASSSTGPEGEQYF.

This clonotype has at least ten counts. The V call is TRBV7-9, the J call TRBJ2-2; D perhaps matches TRBD1 (6 bases). Trimming removed 5 bases at V and 7 bases at J, with 20 bases between. The germline V gene encodes CDR1 SEHNR and CDR2 FQNEAQ (reference sequence). This CDR3 has 16 residues. CDR3 in amino acids: CASSAQQGSLHGELFF. The CDR3 DNA reads TGTGCCAGCAGCGCACAACAGGGCTCCCTGCACGGGGAGCTGTTTTTT.